This entry lists 18 T cell receptor beta chains sequenced from one sample in a study of shared clonotypes between healthy human individuals. Generated by immunoSEQ multiplex PCR, the TCRdb table keeps only in-frame clones and is missing some. The sample has some 2 million clones, 95% seen once. Source material: naive CD4+ T cells sorted from blood. Described subset: CD45RA+ positively selected. The receptors were gathered from a man between 18 and 35 years old in good health.

Comment on this clone: Other DNA sequences in this sample translate to the same CDR3. The chain carries TRBV5-1 and TRBJ2-1; D is ambiguous. The CDR3 contains 11 residues. In germline, CDR1 is SGHRS, CDR2 YFSETQ. Deletions cut 1 base from V and 8 bases from J, with 4 bases between. The chain's CDR3 is CASSLFDEQFF. In DNA, the CDR3 is TGCGCCAGCAGCTTGTTCGATGAGCAGTTCTTC.

The genes are TRBV4-1 and TRBJ2-7, with 9 bases matching TRBD1. The CDR3 loop spans 16 amino acids. The V gene's germline CDR1 is MGHRA and CDR2 YSYEKL. Trimming took 0 bases from V and 3 from J; bases not matched to a gene: 6. The CDR3 sequence is CASSQEIWDRDYEQYF. CDR3 DNA: TGCGCCAGCAGCCAAGAGATTTGGGACAGGGACTACGAGCAGTACTTC.

CDR3 in amino acids: CASSVGQAGNYEQYF. The CDR3 DNA follows: TGTGCCAGTAGTGTAGGACAGGCGGGTAACTACGAGCAGTACTTC. This rearrangement joins TRBV19 to TRBJ2-7; 7 bases are a match to TRBD1. Germline V CDR1 and CDR2: LNHDA, SQIVND (reference sequence). The length of the CDR3 is 15 residues. J lost 3 bases, V lost 5 bases, and 10 bases had no gene match.

This clone was recorded a few times. The V call is TRBV4-1, the J call TRBJ1-2, with TRBD1 matching 8 bases. This CDR3 spans 14 amino acids. V was pared by 0 bases and J by 7 bases, with 4 bases of the junction left unmatched. The germline V gene has CDR1 MGHRA and CDR2 YSYEKL. The CDR3 spells CASSQDPGGFGYTF. DNA for the CDR3: TGCGCCAGCAGCCAAGATCCAGGGGGCTTTGGCTACACCTTC.

This chain uses TRBV6-5 with TRBJ1-4; tentative D call: TRBD1 (6 bases). Germline V gene sequence: CDR1 MNHEY, CDR2 SVGAGI. CDR3 length equals 12 residues. V was trimmed by 9 bases and J by 4 bases, leaving 9 bases between them. The CDR3 DNA follows: TGTGCCAGTGGCAGGGGTAATGAAAAACTGTTTTTT. It codes for CASGRGNEKLFF.

V gene TRBV25-1 combines with J gene TRBJ2-2; D perhaps matches TRBD2 (6 bases). The CDR3 is made up of 14 amino acids. Germline CDR1 and CDR2: MGHDK and SYGVNS. V lost 8 bases and J lost 7, with 17 bases in between. In nucleotides, the CDR3 is TGTGCCAGCTCCCTTTTTGGGGGGATCGGGGAGCTGTTTTTT. This gives the protein CASSLFGGIGELFF.

This clone is a singleton in its sample. The rearrangement joins TRBV11-2 to TRBJ2-7; D gene uncertain. The CDR3 has 13 residues. Germline V gene data show CDR1 as SGHAT and CDR2 as FQNNGV. V dropped 5 bases and J dropped 2 bases, with 10 bases sitting between them. CDR3 DNA: TGTGCCAGCAGCGCAACTAAAACCTACGAGCAGTACTTC. It specifies CASSATKTYEQYF. The variable domain in full, completed from reference TRBV11-2 and TRBJ2-7, reads EAGVAQSPRYKIIEKRQSVAFWCNPISGHATLYWYQQILGQGPKLLIQFQNNGVVDDSQLPKDRFSAERLKGVDSTLKIQPAKLEDSAVYLCASSATKTYEQYFGPGTRLTVT.

This chain links TRBV28 with TRBJ2-1, with 9 bases aligning to TRBD1. Germline assignment: CDR1 MDHEN and CDR2 SYDVKM. The CDR3 sequence is 14 residues long. J was trimmed by 6 bases and V by 6 bases; bases with no gene match: 6. The CDR3 bases are TGTGCCAGCAGAACAGGGGGCTCTGGCAATGAGCAGTTCTTC. This translates into CASRTGGSGNEQFF.

J is TRBJ2-2 and V is TRBV30, with 11 bases identical to TRBD2. The CDR3 runs 18 residues. Germline V CDR1 and CDR2: GTSNPN, SVGIG (reference sequence). V dropped 0 bases and J dropped 1; count of bases not matched to a gene: 7. Written as DNA, the CDR3 is TGTGCCTGGAGTGTACGGGCTAGCGGGAGGAAGAACACCGGGGAGCTGTTTTTT. This translates into CAWSVRASGRKNTGELFF.

The rearrangement joins TRBV5-1 to TRBJ1-3; D gene uncertain. Germline lookup yields CDR1 SGHRS and CDR2 YFSETQ. Trimming pared 0 bases from V and 2 bases from J, leaving 9 bases between. The CDR3 has 15 amino acids. The CDR3 DNA sequence: TGCGCCAGCAGCTTGGAGGGAAACGCTGGAAACACCATATATTTT. Protein: CASSLEGNAGNTIYF.

The chain couples TRBV6-1 to TRBJ1-1; 7 nucleotides align to TRBD1. Trimming cost V 5 bases and J 0 bases; bases outside gene matches: 3. Germline V gene data show CDR1 as MNHNS and CDR2 as SASEGT. There are 14 residues in the CDR3. The CDR3: CASSRQGLNTEAFF. CDR3 nucleotides: TGTGCCAGCAGTAGACAGGGCCTGAACACTGAAGCTTTCTTT.

The chain is built from TRBV10-3 and TRBJ2-1, with TRBD1 identical over 9 bases. The junction had 5 bases not matched to a gene; V was cut back by 6 bases and J by 5 bases. Germline V gives CDR1 ENHRY, CDR2 SYGVKD. The CDR3 runs 14 residues. The DNA of the CDR3 is TGTGCCATCAGCCCCGGGACAGGGAACAATGAGCAGTTCTTC. This translates into CAISPGTGNNEQFF.

J is TRBJ2-1 and V is TRBV27; 7 bases agree with TRBD2. CDR3 size: 16 residues. J gave up 5 bases and V 8 bases, and 15 bases lay outside the gene matches. The germline V gene has CDR1 MNHEY and CDR2 SMNVEV (reference sequence). CDR3 bases: TGTGCCAGCCGTCCGCAGCGGGGTTTGGTGGACAATGAGCAGTTCTTC. This encodes CASRPQRGLVDNEQFF.

The genes are TRBV28 and TRBJ2-2; maybe TRBD1 (6 bases). Germline CDR1 MDHEN, CDR2 SYDVKM. V shed 10 bases and J shed 2 bases, with 11 bases lying between them. The CDR3 length is 13 residues. The chain's CDR3 is CATEDRNTGELFF. CDR3 DNA: TGTGCCACCGAGGACAGAAACACCGGGGAGCTGTTTTTT.

V is TRBV4-1 and J is TRBJ1-5; the D is unclear. This CDR3 spans 14 amino acids. The germline V gene has CDR1 MGHRA and CDR2 YSYEKL. The germline V and J ends were trimmed by 2 bases and 4 bases, with 9 bases remaining between them. CDR3 sequence (DNA): TGCGCCAGCAGCCAAAGGCAGCTGAATCAGCCCCAGCATTTT. Protein: CASSQRQLNQPQHF.

The V and J genes are TRBV2 and TRBJ2-7; TRBD1 aligns across 9 bases. J lost 4 bases, V lost 7 bases, and 8 bases had no gene match. The CDR3 is made up of 14 amino acids. Germline assignment: CDR1 SNHLY and CDR2 FYNNEI. Here the CDR3 DNA reads TGTGCCAGCACTACGGACAGGGGTGCTTACGAGCAGTACTTC. Amino acid sequence: CASTTDRGAYEQYF.

V is TRBV7-8 and J is TRBJ2-7, with a weak D call TRBD1 (5 bases). The CDR3 is 13 amino acids. Germline values: CDR1 SGHVS, CDR2 FQNEAQ. The V end was cut by 5 bases, the J end by 6 bases, with 14 bases between. This CDR3 is CASSLDTGSEQYF. CDR3 DNA sequence: TGTGCCAGCAGCCTGGACACTGGTTCCGAGCAGTACTTC.

The chain carries TRBV5-1 and TRBJ2-1, with 11 nucleotides matching TRBD2. CDR3 length: 15 amino acids. Trimming cost V 3 bases and J 9 bases; bases outside gene matches: 8. From germline, CDR1 is SGHRS and CDR2 YFSETQ. CDR3 sequence: CASSWTLAGGGEQFF. The CDR3 DNA follows: TGCGCCAGCAGCTGGACCCTAGCGGGAGGTGGTGAGCAGTTCTTC.